This paragraph covers one T cell receptor beta chain sequence. Authors' analysis steps: For nucleated cells, counts were estimated from reference gene primer amplification. Clones were sequenced by immunoSEQ multiplex PCR, and TCRdb holds only the in-frame ones, with some missing. D and trimming come from the DNA, and the V and J calls and clone size come from that table. The table records 60,000 to 70,000 clones, approximately 88% of them present only once. The sample belongs to a study of blood T cell repertoires in COVID-19. Across the whole study: From the United States, Italy and Spain came samples of acute and convalescent COVID-19.

CDR1 is SGHTA and CDR2 is FQGNSA in the germline V gene. Deletions cut 4 bases from V and 4 bases from J, with 19 bases between. The CDR3 contains 16 residues. The sequence came from a woman between 55 and 75 years old with COVID-19, enrolled during active disease. The specimen sequenced was peripheral blood. The chain has TRBV7-2 and TRBJ1-2; D might be TRBD1 (6 bases). The CDR3 coding sequence is TGTGCCAGCAGCTCCCGGGGGGCAAACTTCGGCTATGGCTACACCTTC. This codes for CASSSRGANFGYGYTF.